This T cell receptor (beta chain) was retrieved from a study of CD8+ T cells in alopecia areata (dated by TCRdb to about 2018). Study-wide context: The treated patients, all with moderate-to-severe alopecia areata, were enrolled in an open-label pilot trial of oral tofacitinib given at 5 to 10 mg twice daily. Tofacitinib was administered for 6 to 18 months, and 6 months of follow-up off drug were then conducted to assess delayed response and recurrence. To study T cell clonal expansion in alopecia areata, the researchers applied high-throughput TCRbeta sequencing to both the C3H/HeJ mouse model and human patients. RNA came from the PAXgene miRNA kit for fixed scalp, the miRNeasy kit for PBMCs, and the RNeasy kit for mouse skin. On the human side, TCRbeta sequencing was run on scalp tissue and on sorted CD4+ and CD8+ peripheral blood T cells from healthy controls and from alopecia areata patients with either patchy or totalis/universalis disease. Scalp clonality was compared among normal scalp (n=4), patchy alopecia areata scalp (n=8), and alopecia totalis/universalis scalp (n=8). Biopsies were taken from tofacitinib-treated patients at baseline and again at 4 and 24 weeks into treatment, and several of those patients also had a later scalp biopsy. TCRbeta CDR3 regions were amplified by immunoSEQ multiplex PCR using 35 Vbeta forward and 13 Jbeta reverse primers. Overall study outcomes, separate from this receptor: Lesional scalp, especially in alopecia totalis/universalis, showed higher clonality and more expanded CD8+ clones than normal scalp, suggesting antigenic drive. Unlike mouse skin, where gammadelta T cells dominate, normal human skin contains resident alphabeta T cells that get sequenced too, which complicates analysis of the scalp TCR repertoire. Compared with mice, TCR sequences shared between patients were less clear, possibly partly because of HLA diversity across the patient population.

The intended sense of this specimen's time point label: baseline before oral tofacitinib. Lesional scalp punch biopsies and peripheral blood were collected from alopecia areata patients. PBMCs were isolated by density centrifugation and stained for CD3, CD4 and CD8, and CD4+ and CD8+ T cells were sorted on a FACSAria. Library prep was done by the immunoSEQ multiplex PCR assay. RNA was extracted from all samples and reverse transcribed into cDNA as template for TCR sequencing. SuperScript III was used to make first-strand cDNA, primed with a 2:1 mix of oligo-dT and random hexamers. A synthetic immune receptor repertoire was used to gauge amplification bias, and whatever bias remained was removed computationally. Per the original workflow: Raw reads were preprocessed to remove errors, and CDR3 was defined according to IMGT conventions as the region from the conserved cysteine to phenylalanine. Clonality was computed by normalizing Shannon entropy by log2 of the number of productive unique TCRs and subtracting the result from 1. Whether scalp clones were CD4 or CD8 was inferred by matching scalp TCRbeta sequences against CD4 and CD8 repertoires sorted from blood. As stored in TCRdb, this immuneACCESS dataset retains in-frame rearrangements with V and J assigned. A fraction of the clones does not appear; measured against another copy, unresolved V genes explain less than half of the discrepancy, and the remainder lacks a known reason. V and J calls and clone size are those listed in that table; D and trimming were worked out from the DNA. This sample is represented by roughly 140,000 clones; 40% to 55% of them were singletons. The ten largest clones add up to less than 1% of the sample.

This clone is assessed as medium-sized (0.01 to 0.1%). Its antigen remains unidentified. No clone much larger than this one lies a single base away; base qualities are absent. According to the germline V gene, CDR1 reads MDHEN and CDR2 reads SYDVKM. Here V drops 6 bases and J drops 6 bases, and the junction holds 5 bases not matched to any gene. Counted from cysteine to phenylalanine, this CDR3 has 14 amino acids. Of the read, only the CDR3 DNA is kept; its 42 bases are in frame from base 1. The chain was built from TRBV28 and TRBJ2-1; 10 nucleotides in the junction match TRBD2. The specimen was CD4+ T cells sorted from blood, collected at week 0. The sequence came from a human donor with alopecia areata. In nucleotide form, the sequence is TGTGCCAGCAGACCGGGACTAGCGACCAATGAGCAGTTCTTC. It encodes CASRPGLATNEQFF.